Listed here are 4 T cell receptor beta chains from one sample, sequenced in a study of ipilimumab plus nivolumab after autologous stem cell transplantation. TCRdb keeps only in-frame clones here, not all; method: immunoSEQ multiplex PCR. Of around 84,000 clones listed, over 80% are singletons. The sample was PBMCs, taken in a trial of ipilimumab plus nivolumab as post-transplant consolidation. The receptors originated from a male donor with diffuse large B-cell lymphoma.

The CDR3 protein is CATSRQTGVGQPQHF. In nucleotides, the CDR3 is TGTGCCACCAGCAGACAAACAGGGGTAGGGCAGCCCCAGCATTTT. The J gene is TRBJ1-5, the V gene TRBV15; the match to TRBD1 covers 7 bases. With V trimmed by 2 bases and J by 7 bases, 8 bases remained unmatched. This CDR3 has 15 residues. CDR1 and CDR2 from the germline V gene are LNHNV and YYDKDF (reference sequence).

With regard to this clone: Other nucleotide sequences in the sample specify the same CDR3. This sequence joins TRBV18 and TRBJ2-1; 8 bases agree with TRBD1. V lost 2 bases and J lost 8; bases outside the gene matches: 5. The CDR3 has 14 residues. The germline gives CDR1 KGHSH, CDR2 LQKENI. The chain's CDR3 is CASSPRTGRDEQFF. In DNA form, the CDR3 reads TGTGCCAGCTCACCAAGGACAGGGCGCGATGAGCAGTTCTTC. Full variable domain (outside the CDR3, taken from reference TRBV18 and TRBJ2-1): NAGVMQNPRHLVRRRGQEARLRCSPMKGHSHVYWYRQLPEEGLKFMVYLQKENIIDESGMPKERFSAEFPKEGPSILRIQQVVRGDSAAYFCASSPRTGRDEQFFGPGTRLTVL.

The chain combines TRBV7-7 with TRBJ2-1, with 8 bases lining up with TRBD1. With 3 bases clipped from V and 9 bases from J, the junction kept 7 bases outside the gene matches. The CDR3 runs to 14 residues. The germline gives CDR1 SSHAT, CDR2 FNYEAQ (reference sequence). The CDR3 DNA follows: TGTGCCAGCAGCTTCGGGACAGGATCGGGTGAGCAGTTCTTC. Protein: CASSFGTGSGEQFF.

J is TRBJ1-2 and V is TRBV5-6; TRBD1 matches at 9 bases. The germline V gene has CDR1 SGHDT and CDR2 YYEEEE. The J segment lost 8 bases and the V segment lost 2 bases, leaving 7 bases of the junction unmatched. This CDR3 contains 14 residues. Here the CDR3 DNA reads TGTGCCAGCAGCTTATGGACAGGGGTGGGCGGCTACACCTTC. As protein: CASSLWTGVGGYTF. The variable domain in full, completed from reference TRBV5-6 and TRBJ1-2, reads DAGVTQSPTHLIKTRGQQVTLRCSPKSGHDTVSWYQQALGQGPQFIFQYYEEEERQRGNFPDRFSGHQFPNYSSELNVNALLLGDSALYLCASSLWTGVGGYTFGSGTRLTVV.